This T cell receptor (beta chain) appears in the sequencing data of a study of control samples from healthy donors and cancer patients. Deletions cut 0 bases from V and 3 bases from J, with 14 bases between. This CDR3 is built from 16 residues. Germline V gene sequence: CDR1 SEHNR, CDR2 FQNEAQ (reference sequence). The protocol was immunoSEQ multiplex PCR, while the TCRdb copy is restricted to in-frame clones and leaves out a portion. The table includes 100,000 to 150,000 clones, more than 75% detected once. The receptor comes from a man aged 18 to 29 in good health. Sequenced input: blood. The chain is built from TRBV7-9 and TRBJ1-2; D may be TRBD1 (5 bases). In nucleotides, the CDR3 is TGTGCCAGCAGCTTAGCGCAGGGCCACTATCACTATGGCTACACCTTC. Translation gives CASSLAQGHYHYGYTF. Combining the CDR3 with reference TRBV7-9 and TRBJ1-2 gives the whole variable domain DTGVSQNPRHKITKRGQNVTFRCDPISEHNRLYWYRQTLGQGPEFLTYFQNEAQLEKSRLLSDRFSAERPKGSFSTLEIQRTEQGDSAMYLCASSLAQGHYHYGYTFGSGTRLTVV.